Presented here are 24 T cell receptor beta chains from one specimen sequenced in a study of T cell clonality in common variable immunodeficiency (dated by TCRdb to about 2015). What the work shows at the level of the full study, not this receptor alone: Reportedly, TCRbeta sequences from CVID had fewer deletions and N-nucleotide insertions, and highly modified clones with 13 or more V deletions were absent from CVID.

No antigen has been assigned to these receptors. To prepare the library, the immunoSEQ multiplex PCR assay was applied. The immuneACCESS repertoire file appears here via TCRdb, limited to in-frame rearrangements. These files lack a portion of the clones; in checked studies, under half of the deficit traces to unresolved V genes, and the cause of the others is not known. The table records tens of thousands of clones for this sample, and not one of them appears only once. The ten most abundant clones make up approximately 3% of the sample. Sequencing used peripheral blood mononuclear cells. These TCRs come from a human donor with common variable immunodeficiency.

This clone has a count of ten or more. The read is 3 residues too short to cover the CDR3 end, so that end is filled in from the germline J gene. The chain is built from TRBV12-3 or TRBV12-4 and TRBJ2-1; a possible D gene is TRBD1 (5 bases). Trimming removed 5 bases from V and 3 bases from J, with 20 bases in between. The CDR3 sequence is 17 residues long. The sequenced part of the CDR3 DNA is TGTGCCAGCAGTCCTTCTCCAGGGTATTTGGGCTACAATGAG. Translating gives CASSPSPGYLGYNE. The entire CDR3 is CASSPSPGYLGYNEQFF.

This clone was counted between two and nine times. The read ends 3 residues before the CDR3 terminus; that terminus is restored from the germline J gene. This chain joins TRBV13 and TRBJ2-7; D is possibly TRBD2 (6 bases). CDR3 length equals 14 residues. Per the germline V gene, CDR1 is PRHDT and CDR2 is FYEKMQ (reference sequence). The V end lost 5 bases, the J end lost 6 bases, and 17 bases lay between the germline ends. The CDR3 bases that were read are TGTGCCAGCAGCGGCCGGACTACCCTCCGCGAG. This gives the protein CASSGRTTLRE. The entire CDR3 protein reads CASSGRTTLREQYF.

This clone was detected only a few times. The DNA ends 3 residues before the CDR3 does, and the rest of the CDR3 is filled in from the germline J gene. This chain connects TRBV19 to TRBJ2-2, with TRBD2 identical over 14 bases. The V and J ends lost 5 bases and 2 bases, in that order; junction bases with no gene match: 10. The CDR3 has 19 residues. CDR1 is LNHDA and CDR2 is SQIVND in the germline V gene (reference sequence). CDR3 in amino acids: CASSPSGLAGGINTGELFF. The CDR3 bases that were read are TGTGCCAGTAGTCCCTCAGGACTAGCGGGGGGCATTAACACCGGGGAG. Looking up the rest from reference TRBV19 and TRBJ2-2 gives the full variable domain: DGGITQSPKYLFRKEGQNVTLSCEQNLNHDAMYWYRQDPGQGLRLIYYSQIVNDFQKGDIAEGYSVSREKKESFPLTVTSAQKNPTAFYLCASSPSGLAGGINTGELFFGEGSRLTVL.

There are many counts of this clone. The read terminates 3 residues ahead of where the CDR3 ends, so the germline J gene completes it. V usage is TRBV18 and J usage is TRBJ1-4; no firm D call. CDR1 and CDR2 (germline): KGHSH, LQKENI. The CDR3 is 13 residues long. The V and J ends lost 2 bases and 8 bases respectively, with 9 bases between them. CDR3 loop: CASSPRRLEKLFF. The CDR3 DNA, read in part, is TGTGCCAGCTCACCAAGGCGGTTGGAAAAA.

This clone appeared many times. The sequenced fragment ends 3 residues before the CDR3 boundary, so the rest is inferred from the germline J gene. This chain links TRBV12-3 or TRBV12-4 with TRBJ1-1, with D uncertain. The CDR3 is 13 residues long. The germline V and J ends were trimmed by 6 bases and 4 bases, with 12 bases remaining between them. CDR3 sequence reads: CASSDGYSTEAFF. CDR3 DNA (partial): TGTGCCAGCAGCGACGGATACAGCACTGAA.

This clone was counted ten times or more. The CDR3 goes on 3 residues after the read ends, and that part is filled in from the germline J gene. The rearrangement links TRBV4-1 to TRBJ2-7, with 7 bases aligning to TRBD1. The CDR3 spans 15 residues. Germline trimming cut 3 bases from V and 5 bases from J; bases unmatched to any gene: 10. Germline CDR1 MGHRA, CDR2 YSYEKL. CDR3 in amino acids: CASSHSVTGRHEQYF. The covered CDR3 bases are TGCGCCAGCAGCCATTCAGTGACAGGGCGGCACGAG.

This clone was detected only a few times. The CDR3 end falls 3 residues outside the read, so it is completed with the germline J gene. This chain joins TRBV2 and TRBJ2-7, with 9 bases lining up with TRBD1. After removal of 6 bases from V and 3 bases from J, the junction contained 0 bases not matched to a gene. CDR1 is SNHLY and CDR2 is FYNNEI in the germline V gene. This CDR3 has 12 residues. The chain's CDR3 is CASRDRGYEQYF. Incomplete CDR3 DNA: TGTGCCAGCAGGGACAGGGGCTACGAG.

This clone was detected a few times. The DNA ends 3 residues before the CDR3 does, and the rest of the CDR3 is filled in from the germline J gene. The V and J genes are TRBV19 and TRBJ2-3; 13 bases fit TRBD2. Per germline, CDR1 LNHDA and CDR2 SQIVND (reference sequence). The CDR3 loop spans 17 amino acids. The J segment lost 6 bases and the V segment lost 1 base, leaving 7 bases of the junction unmatched. Partial CDR3 DNA: TGTGCCAGTAGTATAGGCGGGACTAGCGGGGACAGGGATACG. Amino acid sequence: CASSIGGTSGDRDT. The full CDR3 protein reads CASSIGGTSGDRDTQYF. Combining the CDR3 with reference TRBV19 and TRBJ2-3 gives the whole variable domain DGGITQSPKYLFRKEGQNVTLSCEQNLNHDAMYWYRQDPGQGLRLIYYSQIVNDFQKGDIAEGYSVSREKKESFPLTVTSAQKNPTAFYLCASSIGGTSGDRDTQYFGPGTRLTVL.

Concerning this clone: The CDR3 is cut off 3 residues early in the read; its end comes from the germline J gene. The chain employs TRBV7-2 and TRBJ2-7; D perhaps matches TRBD2 (5 bases). This CDR3 has 13 residues. Germline-derived CDR1 and CDR2 are SGHTA and FQGNSA. V lost 5 bases and J lost 6, with 14 bases in between. The CDR3 sequence is CASSNTGSSEQYF. CDR3 DNA, as far as it was read: TGTGCCAGCAGCAACACGGGGAGCTCCGAG.

At least ten counts were recorded for this clone. Read data end 3 residues before the CDR3 end; the end is taken from the germline J gene. The chain is built from TRBV20-1 and TRBJ1-2, with D uncertain. V dropped 3 bases and J dropped 4 bases, with 21 bases sitting between them. Looked up from germline, CDR1 is DFQATT and CDR2 is SNEGSKA (reference sequence). CDR3 length: 16 residues. The sequenced part of the CDR3 DNA is TGCAGTGCTAGTCTCGGCGGGTCAGATGAGGGCTATGGC. It specifies CSASLGGSDEGYG. The whole CDR3 reads CSASLGGSDEGYGYTF.

This clone was observed at least ten times. The DNA ends 3 residues before the CDR3 does, and the rest of the CDR3 is filled in from the germline J gene. This chain uses TRBV5-6 with TRBJ2-2, with 8 bases fitting TRBD2. Germline CDR1 and CDR2: SGHDT and YYEEEE. J was trimmed by 6 bases and V by 1 base; bases with no gene match: 5. The CDR3 is 15 residues long. The CDR3 region is CASSLFRGGPGELFF. The sequenced part of the CDR3 DNA is TGTGCCAGCAGCTTGTTCCGGGGGGGCCCCGGGGAG.

As concerns this clone: The CDR3 goes on 3 residues after the read ends, and that part is filled in from the germline J gene. The chain uses TRBV7-2 and TRBJ1-6; maybe TRBD1 (6 bases). Germline V gene data show CDR1 as SGHTA and CDR2 as FQGNSA. This CDR3 region has 15 residues. Between the trimmed V and J ends, which lost 1 base and 10 bases, there was a span of 14 bases. The part of the CDR3 DNA that was read is TGTGCCAGCAGCTTAGGGGGACACCCTCGGTCACCC. Its protein is CASSLGGHPRSP. The CDR3 reads in full as CASSLGGHPRSPLHF.

At least ten counts were recorded for this clone. The read comes to an end 3 residues before the CDR3 does, leaving the germline J gene to fill in the end. The gene calls are TRBV7-2 and TRBJ2-7, with TRBD2 matching 7 bases. This CDR3 is built from 14 residues. Germline-derived CDR1 and CDR2 are SGHTA and FQGNSA. J lost 2 bases, V lost 4 bases, and 5 bases had no gene match. The chain's CDR3 is CASSSWGGTYEQYF. The sequenced CDR3 bases are TGTGCCAGCAGCTCATGGGGGGGAACCTACGAG.

As concerns this clone: The missing CDR3 end, 3 residues past where the read stops, is filled in from the germline J gene. The chain recombines TRBV19 with TRBJ1-6, with a weak D call TRBD1 (5 bases). CDR3 size: 15 residues. Germline CDR1 is LNHDA and CDR2 is SQIVND (reference sequence). Trimming took 4 bases from V and 6 from J, leaving 13 bases between them. CDR3 protein: CASSNGGNSNSPLHF. The CDR3 DNA, read in part, is TGTGCCAGTAGTAACGGGGGAAACAGTAATTCACCC. The variable domain in full, completed from reference TRBV19 and TRBJ1-6, reads DGGITQSPKYLFRKEGQNVTLSCEQNLNHDAMYWYRQDPGQGLRLIYYSQIVNDFQKGDIAEGYSVSREKKESFPLTVTSAQKNPTAFYLCASSNGGNSNSPLHFGNGTRLTVT.

Concerning this clone: With the read ending 3 residues before the CDR3 end, the germline J gene is used to fill in that end. The chain carries TRBV23-1 and TRBJ2-1, with unresolved D. TRBV23-1 counts as an open reading frame of uncertain function. Trimming removed 6 bases from V and 2 bases from J, with 17 bases in between. The CDR3 is 16 residues long. The sequenced CDR3 bases are TGCGCCAGCAGGTCGCCCCACTATGACCCCTACAATGAG. Amino acid sequence: CASRSPHYDPYNE. The full CDR3 reads CASRSPHYDPYNEQFF.

This clone was observed many times. The read stops 3 residues short of the end of the CDR3; the missing end is completed from the germline J gene. This chain links TRBV10-3 with TRBJ2-1; 9 bases match TRBD1. This CDR3 is 13 amino acids long. The germline CDR1 and CDR2 sequences are ENHRY and SYGVKD. V was clipped by 8 bases and J by 6 bases; unmatched bases: 5. The chain's CDR3 is CAIGGDRVNEQFF. The DNA read from the CDR3 is TGTGCCATCGGAGGGGACAGGGTCAATGAG.

For this clone: The read comes to an end 3 residues before the CDR3 does, leaving the germline J gene to fill in the end. The chain is built from TRBV19 and TRBJ1-5; no reliable D call. Germline V gene data show CDR1 as LNHDA and CDR2 as SQIVND (reference sequence). The CDR3 consists of 15 residues. V shed 3 bases and J shed 4 bases, with 13 bases lying between them. The covered CDR3 bases are TGTGCCAGTAGTATGCAGGATCTTCCTAATCAGCCC. Translation gives CASSMQDLPNQP. The CDR3, in full, reads CASSMQDLPNQPQHF.

This clone was detected ten times or more. The DNA ends 3 residues before the CDR3 does, and the rest of the CDR3 is filled in from the germline J gene. The rearrangement uses TRBV20-1 and TRBJ2-3, with TRBD1 identical over 8 bases. After removal of 5 bases from V and 5 bases from J, the junction contained 15 bases not matched to a gene. Germline V lookup: CDR1 DFQATT, CDR2 SNEGSKA (reference sequence). The CDR3 length is 16 residues. The CDR3: CSAGQTDRGGLDTQYF. The CDR3 DNA, read in part, is TGCAGTGCTGGGCAGACTGACAGGGGCGGATTAGATACG.

A few counts support this clone. The read ends 3 residues before the CDR3 terminus; that terminus is restored from the germline J gene. The chain couples TRBV19 to TRBJ2-3, with TRBD2 identical over 10 bases. V shed 5 bases and J 2 bases; nucleotides not matched to a gene: 7. Germline V gives CDR1 LNHDA, CDR2 SQIVND (reference sequence). The CDR3 spans 16 residues. The DNA read from the CDR3 is TGTGCCAGTAGTGTTAGCGGGGGGTTGTCCACAGATACG. Its protein is CASSVSGGLSTDT. The complete CDR3 reads CASSVSGGLSTDTQYF.

This clone was seen only a few times. The CDR3 goes on 3 residues after the read ends, and that part is filled in from the germline J gene. This rearrangement joins TRBV2 to TRBJ2-1; tentative D call: TRBD2 (6 bases). Trimming shortened V by 6 bases and J by 7 bases, and 10 bases separated the two germline ends. The CDR3 contains 12 residues. Per germline, CDR1 SNHLY and CDR2 FYNNEI. The CDR3 region is CASREGSNEQFF. The sequenced part of the CDR3 DNA is TGTGCCAGCAGGGAGGGGTCAAATGAG.

This clone has just a few counts. The sequenced fragment ends 3 residues before the CDR3 boundary, so the rest is inferred from the germline J gene. The gene calls are TRBV7-9 and TRBJ1-2; TRBD1 aligns across 10 bases. This CDR3 has 12 residues. Unmatched junction bases numbered 4, after V lost 9 bases and J lost 6 bases. Germline CDR1 SEHNR, CDR2 FQNEAQ (reference sequence). CDR3 sequence reads: CASSGTGDGYTF. The covered CDR3 bases are TGTGCCAGTTCCGGGACAGGGGATGGC.

This clone was seen a few times. The CDR3 is cut off 3 residues early in the read; its end comes from the germline J gene. The V call is TRBV18, the J call TRBJ2-7; 8 bases agree with TRBD1. Unmatched junction bases numbered 3, after V lost 3 bases and J lost 2 bases. Per the germline V gene, CDR1 is KGHSH and CDR2 is LQKENI. The CDR3 is made up of 14 amino acids. CDR3 in amino acids: CASSPAGGTYEQYF. CDR3 bases read: TGTGCCAGCTCACCGGCAGGGGGCACCTACGAG.

This clone was detected a few times. From the germline J gene comes the end of the CDR3, since the read stops 3 residues before it. The V and J genes are TRBV18 and TRBJ2-7; D unclear. Germline V gives CDR1 KGHSH, CDR2 LQKENI. Trimming left V 2 bases short and J 6 bases short, with 11 bases between. The CDR3 runs to 13 residues. Incomplete CDR3 DNA: TGTGCCAGCTCACCAAGTGATTCGCGCGAG. Protein: CASSPSDSRE. The entire CDR3 reads CASSPSDSREQYF.

This clone was counted at least ten times. Coverage ceases 3 residues before the CDR3 finishes, and the germline J gene fills in the end. The gene calls are TRBV6-2 or TRBV6-3 and TRBJ2-1, with unresolved D. Germline CDR1 is MNHEY and CDR2 is SVGEGT. V was shortened by 5 bases and J by 6 bases, with 8 bases between the two germline ends. The CDR3 totals 12 residues. Here the CDR3 reads CASSPLANEQFF. CDR3 DNA, as far as it was read: TGTGCCAGCAGTCCCCTGGCCAATGAG.